This TCR beta chain was retrieved from a study of cytomegalovirus exposure and HLA in healthy donors. General study points: Researchers reported from a later analysis that most CMV-associated TCR beta chains appeared HLA-restricted. Across donors, sequencing depth was assumed by presence/absence analyses to be roughly uniform. Among TCR beta chains, those listed as cytomegalovirus-associated numbered about 160.

Comment on this clone: Its antigen is undetermined.

Germline loops: CDR1 MNHNS, CDR2 SASEGT. This CDR3 contains 16 residues. The V end was cut by 1 base, the J end by 0 bases, with 12 bases between. The study ran its PCR with 60 Vbeta and 13 Jbeta primers. Method: immunoSEQ multiplex PCR; TCRdb's copy keeps in-frame clones and lacks some. The top ten hold around 1.3% of the sample, which has about 130,000 clones, about 77% seen once. J is TRBJ1-1 and V is TRBV6-1; maybe TRBD1 (5 bases). The source material was PBMCs. The receptor was derived from a woman aged 40 to 49 in good health and CMV-seronegative. CDR3 DNA sequence: TGTGCCAGCAGTGAAGACAGGACACCTATGAACACTGAAGCTTTCTTT. It is translated as CASSEDRTPMNTEAFF.